One T cell receptor (beta chain) is described in this entry. Its antigen is as yet unknown. The CDR3 consists of 14 residues. The V end was cut by 4 bases, the J end by 4 bases, with 13 bases between. CDR1 is KGHSH, CDR2 LQKENI, per germline. The data derive from a study of cytomegalovirus exposure and HLA in healthy donors. Study-level findings and limits: Cytomegalovirus status was reportedly diagnosed by the classifier with high specificity and sensitivity. Trimming of TCR beta V- and J-genes showed a link, identified in a later analysis, to a missense DCLRE1C variant. Serostatus for CMV was the only available immune exposure information.

This PCR relied on a set of 60 Vbeta primers and 13 Jbeta primers. The data were produced by immunoSEQ multiplex PCR, yet TCRdb's version contains in-frame clones alone and is incomplete. The sample gives approximately 110,000 clones, approximately 80% of which show up once; 9.5% to 15% is in the top ten. Material: PBMCs. The genes are TRBV18 and TRBJ1-1, with unresolved D. This TCR came from a middle-aged woman in good health and CMV-seropositive. The CDR3 sequence is CASSQEGSITEAFF. The CDR3 DNA sequence: TGTGCCAGCTCACAGGAGGGCTCGATCACTGAAGCTTTCTTT. Supplemented by reference TRBV18 and TRBJ1-1, the full variable domain reads NAGVMQNPRHLVRRRGQEARLRCSPMKGHSHVYWYRQLPEEGLKFMVYLQKENIIDESGMPKERFSAEFPKEGPSILRIQQVVRGDSAAYFCASSQEGSITEAFFGQGTRLTVV.